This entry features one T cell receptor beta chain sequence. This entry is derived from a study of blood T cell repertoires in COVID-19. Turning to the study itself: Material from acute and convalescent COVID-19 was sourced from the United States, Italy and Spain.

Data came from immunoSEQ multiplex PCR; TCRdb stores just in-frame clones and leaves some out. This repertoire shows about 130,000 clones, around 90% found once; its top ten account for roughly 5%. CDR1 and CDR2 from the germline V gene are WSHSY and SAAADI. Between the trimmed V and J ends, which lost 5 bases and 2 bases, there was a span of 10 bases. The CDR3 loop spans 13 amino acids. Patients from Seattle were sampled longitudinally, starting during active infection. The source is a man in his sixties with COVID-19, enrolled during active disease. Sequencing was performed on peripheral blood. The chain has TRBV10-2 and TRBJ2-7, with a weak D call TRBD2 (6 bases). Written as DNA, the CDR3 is TGCGCCAGCAGTCCGGGACTCGCCTACGAGCAGTACTTC. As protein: CASSPGLAYEQYF.